This note documents a single TCR beta chain sequence. TCRdb's copy holds only in-frame clones and misses some; the assay was immunoSEQ multiplex PCR. The sample comprises about 100,000 clones, roughly 89% of which are singletons, and around 3% rests with the top ten. This entry comes from a study of control samples from healthy donors and cancer patients. CDR1 is SEHNR and CDR2 is FQNEAQ in the germline V gene (reference sequence). The CDR3 covers 15 residues. V was cut by 1 base and J by 0 bases, with 7 bases left in between. The receptor was isolated from a human donor in good health. The donor label of this sample is uncertain. The genes are TRBV7-9 and TRBJ1-3; no definite D call. Input material: blood. CDR3 loop: CASSLGRNSGNTIYF. The CDR3 bases are TGTGCCAGCAGCTTAGGACGGAACTCTGGAAACACCATATATTTT.